The TCR beta chain described here comes from a study of identical twins. Trimming cost V 6 bases and J 2 bases, with 8 bases left between them. The CDR3 extends over 11 amino acids. Germline CDR1 is SQVTM and CDR2 is ANQGSEA. Each donor (without exception) was a healthy Caucasian. This clonotype was observed a handful of times. A single record per CDR3 protein comes from TCRdb applying MiXCR to the 5' RACE reads. Of about 690,000 distinct CDR3 sequences listed, 21% are singletons. Separately, the same data were catalogued under a study of T cells expressing NK-cell markers. That report notes: It remained uncertain whether the expanded NKG2C+ T cell clones were specific for HCMV antigens.

Sequencing was performed on PBMCs. The V and J genes are TRBV29-1 and TRBJ2-7; D may be TRBD2 (5 bases). This clonotype was obtained from a woman under 30 in good health. DNA for the CDR3: TGCAGCGTGGGGAGAACCTACGAGCAGTACTTC. Translation: CSVGRTYEQYF.